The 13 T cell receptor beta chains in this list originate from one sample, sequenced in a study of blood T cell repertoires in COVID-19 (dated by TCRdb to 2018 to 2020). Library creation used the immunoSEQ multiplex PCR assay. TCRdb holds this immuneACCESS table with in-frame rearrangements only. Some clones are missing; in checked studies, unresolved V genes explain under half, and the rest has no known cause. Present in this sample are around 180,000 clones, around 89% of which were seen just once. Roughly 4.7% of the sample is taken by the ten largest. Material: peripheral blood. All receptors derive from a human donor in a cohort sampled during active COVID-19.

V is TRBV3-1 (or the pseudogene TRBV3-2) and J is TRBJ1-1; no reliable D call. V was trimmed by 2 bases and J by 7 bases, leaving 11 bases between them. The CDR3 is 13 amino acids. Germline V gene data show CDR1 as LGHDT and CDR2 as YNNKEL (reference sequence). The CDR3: CASSQLMGSEAFF. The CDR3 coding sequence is TGTGCCAGCAGCCAATTAATGGGGAGTGAAGCTTTCTTT.

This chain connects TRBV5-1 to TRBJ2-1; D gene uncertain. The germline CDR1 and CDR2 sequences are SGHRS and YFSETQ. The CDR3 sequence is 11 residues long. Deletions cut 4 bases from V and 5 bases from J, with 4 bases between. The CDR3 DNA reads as TGCGCCAGCAGCCTAAACAATGAGCAGTTCTTC. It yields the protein CASSLNNEQFF.

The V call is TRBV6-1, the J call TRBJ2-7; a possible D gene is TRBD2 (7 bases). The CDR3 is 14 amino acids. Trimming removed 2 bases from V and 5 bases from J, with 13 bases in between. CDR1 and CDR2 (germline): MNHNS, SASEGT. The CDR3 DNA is TGTGCCAGCAGTGAACGGGGGGCCCAACACGAGCAGTACTTC. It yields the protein CASSERGAQHEQYF.

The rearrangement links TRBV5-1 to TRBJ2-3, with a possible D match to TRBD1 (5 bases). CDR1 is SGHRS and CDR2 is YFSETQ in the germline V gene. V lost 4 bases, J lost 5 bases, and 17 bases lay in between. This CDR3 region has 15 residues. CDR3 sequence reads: CASSLGRRLGDTQYF. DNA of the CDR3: TGCGCCAGCAGCCTGGGGCGGCGACTCGGAGATACGCAGTATTTT. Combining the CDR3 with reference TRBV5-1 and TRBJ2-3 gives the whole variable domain KAGVTQTPRYLIKTRGQQVTLSCSPISGHRSVSWYQQTPGQGLQFLFEYFSETQRNKGNFPGRFSGRQFSNSRSEMNVSTLELGDSALYLCASSLGRRLGDTQYFGPGTRLTVL.

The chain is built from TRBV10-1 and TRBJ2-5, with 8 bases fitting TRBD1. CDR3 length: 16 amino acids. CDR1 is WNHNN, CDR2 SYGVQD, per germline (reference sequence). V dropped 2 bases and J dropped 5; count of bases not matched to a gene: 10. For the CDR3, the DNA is TGCGCCAGCAGTGAGACGATAGGACAGGGTTGGGAGACCCAGTACTTC. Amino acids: CASSETIGQGWETQYF.

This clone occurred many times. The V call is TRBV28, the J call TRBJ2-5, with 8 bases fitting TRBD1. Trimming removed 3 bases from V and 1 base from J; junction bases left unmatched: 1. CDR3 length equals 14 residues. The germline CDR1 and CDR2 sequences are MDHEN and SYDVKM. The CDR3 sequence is CASSFDRGQETQYF. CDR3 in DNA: TGTGCCAGCAGTTTCGACAGGGGCCAAGAGACCCAGTACTTC.

This CDR3 is CASPMRSNQPQHF. CDR3 sequence (DNA): TGTGCCAGCCCAATGCGTAGCAATCAGCCCCAGCATTTT. The chain joins TRBV21-1 to TRBJ1-5. TRBV21-1 is assigned pseudogene status. The CDR3 runs to 13 residues.

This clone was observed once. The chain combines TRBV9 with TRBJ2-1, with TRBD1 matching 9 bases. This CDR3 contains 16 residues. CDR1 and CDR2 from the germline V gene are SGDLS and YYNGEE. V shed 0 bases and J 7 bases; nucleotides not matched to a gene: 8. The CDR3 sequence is CASSVALGTGLNEQFF. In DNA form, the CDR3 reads TGTGCCAGCAGCGTAGCTCTGGGGACAGGGCTAAATGAGCAGTTCTTC.

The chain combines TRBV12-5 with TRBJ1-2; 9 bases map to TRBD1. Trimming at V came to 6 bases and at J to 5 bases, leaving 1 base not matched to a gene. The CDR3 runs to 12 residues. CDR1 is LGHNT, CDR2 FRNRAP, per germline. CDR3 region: CASGGQGYGYTF. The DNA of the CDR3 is TGTGCTAGTGGGGGACAGGGTTATGGCTACACCTTC.

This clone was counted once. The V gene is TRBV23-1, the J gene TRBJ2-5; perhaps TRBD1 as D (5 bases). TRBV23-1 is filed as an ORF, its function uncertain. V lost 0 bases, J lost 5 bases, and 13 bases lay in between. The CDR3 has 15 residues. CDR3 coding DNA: TGCGCCAGCAGTCAATCGGGTGGGGCCGTCGAGACCCAGTACTTC. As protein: CASSQSGGAVETQYF.

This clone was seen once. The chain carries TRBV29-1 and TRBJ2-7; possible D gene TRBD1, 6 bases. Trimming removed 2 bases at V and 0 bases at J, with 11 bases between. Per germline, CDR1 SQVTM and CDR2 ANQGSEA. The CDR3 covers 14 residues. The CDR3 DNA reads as TGCAGCGTTGAACTCAGGGGAAGCTCCTACGAGCAGTACTTC. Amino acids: CSVELRGSSYEQYF.

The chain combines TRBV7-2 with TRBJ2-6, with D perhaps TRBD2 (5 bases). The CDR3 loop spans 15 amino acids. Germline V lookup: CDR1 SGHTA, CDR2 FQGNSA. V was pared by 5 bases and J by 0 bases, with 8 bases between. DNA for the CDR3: TGTGCCAGCAGCCTAGGGAGCTCTGGGGCCAACGTCCTGACTTTC. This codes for CASSLGSSGANVLTF.

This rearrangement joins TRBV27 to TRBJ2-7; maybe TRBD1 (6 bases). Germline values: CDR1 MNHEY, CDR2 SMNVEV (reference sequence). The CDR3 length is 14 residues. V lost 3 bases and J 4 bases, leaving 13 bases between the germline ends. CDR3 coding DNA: TGTGCCAGCAGTTTGTCGATAGGGGGTTACGAGCAGTACTTC. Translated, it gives CASSLSIGGYEQYF.